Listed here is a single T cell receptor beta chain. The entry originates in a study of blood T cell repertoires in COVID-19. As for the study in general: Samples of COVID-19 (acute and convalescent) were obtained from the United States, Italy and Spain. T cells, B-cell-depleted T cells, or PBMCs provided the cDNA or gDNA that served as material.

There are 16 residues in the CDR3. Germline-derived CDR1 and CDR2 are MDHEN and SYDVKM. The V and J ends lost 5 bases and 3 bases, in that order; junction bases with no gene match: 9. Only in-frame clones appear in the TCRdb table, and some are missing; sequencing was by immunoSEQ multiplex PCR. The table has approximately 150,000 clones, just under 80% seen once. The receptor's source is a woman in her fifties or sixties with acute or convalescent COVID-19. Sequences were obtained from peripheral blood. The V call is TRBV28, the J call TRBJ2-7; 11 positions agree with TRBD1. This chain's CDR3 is CASSIGGTGGFYEQYF. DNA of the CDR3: TGTGCCAGCAGTATCGGTGGGACAGGGGGTTTCTACGAGCAGTACTTC.